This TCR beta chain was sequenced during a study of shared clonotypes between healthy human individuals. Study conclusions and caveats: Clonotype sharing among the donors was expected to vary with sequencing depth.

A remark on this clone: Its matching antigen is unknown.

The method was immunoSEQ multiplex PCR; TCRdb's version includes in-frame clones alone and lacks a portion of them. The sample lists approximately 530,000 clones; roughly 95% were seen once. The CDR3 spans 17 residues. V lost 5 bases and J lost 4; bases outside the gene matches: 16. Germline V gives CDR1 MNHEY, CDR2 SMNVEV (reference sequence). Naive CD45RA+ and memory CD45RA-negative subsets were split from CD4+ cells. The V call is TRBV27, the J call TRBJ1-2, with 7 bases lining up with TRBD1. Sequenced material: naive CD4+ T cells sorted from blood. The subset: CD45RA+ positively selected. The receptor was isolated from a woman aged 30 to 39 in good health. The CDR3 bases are TGTGCCAGCAGTCTAACTCGCGGGACAGCCAATCTCTATGGCTACACCTTC. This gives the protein CASSLTRGTANLYGYTF.